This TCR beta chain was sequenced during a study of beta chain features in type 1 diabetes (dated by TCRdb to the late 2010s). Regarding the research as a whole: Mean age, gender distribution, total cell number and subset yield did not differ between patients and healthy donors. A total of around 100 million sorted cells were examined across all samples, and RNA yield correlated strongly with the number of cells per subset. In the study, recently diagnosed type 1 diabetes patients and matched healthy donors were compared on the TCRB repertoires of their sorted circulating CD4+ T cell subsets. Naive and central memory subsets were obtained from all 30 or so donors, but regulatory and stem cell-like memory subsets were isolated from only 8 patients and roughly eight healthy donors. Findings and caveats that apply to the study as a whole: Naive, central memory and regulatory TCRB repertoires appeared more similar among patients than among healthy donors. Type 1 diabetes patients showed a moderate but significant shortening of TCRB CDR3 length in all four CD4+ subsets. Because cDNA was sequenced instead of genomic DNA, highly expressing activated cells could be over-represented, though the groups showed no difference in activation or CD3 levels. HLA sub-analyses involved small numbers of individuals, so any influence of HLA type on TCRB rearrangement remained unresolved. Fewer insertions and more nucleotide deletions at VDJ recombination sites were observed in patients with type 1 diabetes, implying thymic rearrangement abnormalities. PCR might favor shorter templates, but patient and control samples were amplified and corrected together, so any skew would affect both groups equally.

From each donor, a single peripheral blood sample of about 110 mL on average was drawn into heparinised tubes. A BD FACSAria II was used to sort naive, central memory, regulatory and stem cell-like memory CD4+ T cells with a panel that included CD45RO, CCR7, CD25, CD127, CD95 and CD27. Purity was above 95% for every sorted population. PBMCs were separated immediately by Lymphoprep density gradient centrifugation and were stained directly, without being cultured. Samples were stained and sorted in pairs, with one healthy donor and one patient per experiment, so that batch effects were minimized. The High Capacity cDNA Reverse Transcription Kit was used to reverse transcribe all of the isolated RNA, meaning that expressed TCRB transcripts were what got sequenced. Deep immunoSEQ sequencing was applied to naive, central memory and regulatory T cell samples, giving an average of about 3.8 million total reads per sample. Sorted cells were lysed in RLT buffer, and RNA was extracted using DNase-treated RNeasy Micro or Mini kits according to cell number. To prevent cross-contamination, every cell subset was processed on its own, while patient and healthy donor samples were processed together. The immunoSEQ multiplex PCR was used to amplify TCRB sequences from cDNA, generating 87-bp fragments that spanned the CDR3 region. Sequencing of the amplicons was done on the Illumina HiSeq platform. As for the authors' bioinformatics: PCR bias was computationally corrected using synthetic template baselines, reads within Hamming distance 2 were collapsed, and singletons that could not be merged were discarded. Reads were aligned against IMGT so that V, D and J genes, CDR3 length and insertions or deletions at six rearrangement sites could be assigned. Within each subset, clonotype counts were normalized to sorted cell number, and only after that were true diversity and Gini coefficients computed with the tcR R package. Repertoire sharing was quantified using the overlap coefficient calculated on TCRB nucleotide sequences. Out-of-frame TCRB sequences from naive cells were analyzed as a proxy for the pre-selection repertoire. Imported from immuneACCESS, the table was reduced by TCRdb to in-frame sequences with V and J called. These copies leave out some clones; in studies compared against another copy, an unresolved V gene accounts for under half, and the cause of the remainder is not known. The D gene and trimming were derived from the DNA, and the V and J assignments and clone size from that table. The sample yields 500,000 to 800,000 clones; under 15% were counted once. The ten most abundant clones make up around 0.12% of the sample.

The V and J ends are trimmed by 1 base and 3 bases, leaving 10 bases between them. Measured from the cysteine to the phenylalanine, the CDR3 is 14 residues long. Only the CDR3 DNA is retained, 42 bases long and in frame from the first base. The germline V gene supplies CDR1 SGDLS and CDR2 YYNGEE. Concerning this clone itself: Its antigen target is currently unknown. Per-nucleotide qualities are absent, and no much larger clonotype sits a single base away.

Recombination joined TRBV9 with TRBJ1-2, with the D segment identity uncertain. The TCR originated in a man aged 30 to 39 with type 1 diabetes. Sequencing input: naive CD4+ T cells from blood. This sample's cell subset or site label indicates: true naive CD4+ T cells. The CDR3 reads CASSVLSEDYGYTF. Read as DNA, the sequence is TGTGCCAGCAGCGTACTGTCAGAGGACTATGGCTACACCTTC.